This T cell receptor (beta chain) was sequenced in a study of post-analysis software for immune sequencing data. As for this clonotype: Its antigen is not known.

Study-level findings and limits: The study found significantly lower normalized Chao1 diversity in multiple sclerosis patients than in controls. Patients used roughly five TRBV segments, including TRBV5-6, TRBV5-1 and TRBV20-1, more often than controls.

The CDR3 covers 14 residues. In germline, CDR1 is SEHNR, CDR2 FQNEAQ (reference sequence). The ends lost 4 bases at V and 1 base at J; junction bases unmatched: 4. cDNA libraries of TCR beta carried unique molecular identifiers. T cells, about 0.95 to 10 million of them, yielded about 500,000 cDNA molecules. TCRdb re-called the PCR reads through MiXCR, storing one row per CDR3 protein. This table holds roughly 700,000 distinct CDR3 sequences, 25% to 30% found once. The chain combines TRBV7-9 with TRBJ2-7; TRBD1 matches 7 bases. The source of this sequence is a girl aged 5-17 years with multiple sclerosis. Sequenced input: blood. The CDR3 here is CASSSTTGSYEQYF. CDR3 nucleotide sequence: TGTGCCAGCAGCTCTACGACAGGGTCCTACGAGCAGTACTTC.